Listed here are 15 T cell receptor beta chains from one sample, sequenced in a study of blood T cell repertoires in COVID-19 (TCRdb year 2020). The method behind the library was the immunoSEQ multiplex PCR assay. TCRdb took over this immuneACCESS table, retaining in-frame rearrangements with V and J assigned. Such tables are incomplete; in checked studies, under half of the missing clones stem from an unresolved V gene, and the remainder is unexplained. This sample gives under 250,000 clones in total; approximately 88% of them show up just once. Of the sample, 3.1% falls within the top ten clones. Sequencing input: PBMCs or T cells enriched from blood (not recorded which). Receptors originate from a middle-aged woman who had been exposed to COVID-19.

The V and J genes are TRBV7-9 and TRBJ2-5; TRBD2 matches at 7 bases. Germline V gives CDR1 SEHNR, CDR2 FQNEAQ (reference sequence). The CDR3 totals 16 residues. Germline trimming cut 2 bases from V and 1 base from J; bases unmatched to any gene: 7. Here the CDR3 reads CASSLIGGGSQETQYF. The CDR3 DNA reads as TGTGCCAGCAGCTTAATTGGCGGGGGTAGCCAAGAGACCCAGTACTTC. Supplemented by reference TRBV7-9 and TRBJ2-5, the full variable domain reads DTGVSQNPRHKITKRGQNVTFRCDPISEHNRLYWYRQTLGQGPEFLTYFQNEAQLEKSRLLSDRFSAERPKGSFSTLEIQRTEQGDSAMYLCASSLIGGGSQETQYFGPGTRLLVL.

The CDR3 region has the DNA TGTGCCAGCAGTCGACGACAGGGGACTGGAAACACCATATATTTT. Its translation: CASSRRQGTGNTIYF. The V gene is TRBV6-2 or TRBV6-3, the J gene TRBJ1-3, with 8 bases that match TRBD1. The CDR3 is 15 amino acids. Looked up from germline, CDR1 is MNHEY and CDR2 is SVGEGT. Trimming removed 5 bases from V and 2 bases from J; junction bases left unmatched: 5.

The chain joins TRBV12-2 to TRBJ1-1; the DNA was not used to check the table's D call, TRBD1. TRBV12-2 is recorded as a pseudogene. The CDR3 spans 16 residues. The CDR3 DNA reads TGTGCAAGTCGCCAAAACTCACAGGTATTGAACACTGAAGCTTTCTTT. Its translation: CASRQNSQVLNTEAFF.

A note on this clone: Additional DNA sequences in this sample encode the identical CDR3. The chain combines TRBV5-4 with TRBJ1-1; weak D call: TRBD1 (6 bases). V lost 0 bases and J 0 bases, leaving 6 bases between the germline ends. The CDR3 spans 14 residues. Germline CDR1 SGHNT, CDR2 YYREEE (reference sequence). CDR3 region: CASSLGQVNTEAFF. CDR3 nucleotides: TGTGCCAGCAGCTTGGGACAGGTGAACACTGAAGCTTTCTTT.

The rearrangement joins TRBV9 to TRBJ2-1, with D unclear. V gave up 0 bases and J gave up 9 bases, with 10 bases separating them. Germline loops: CDR1 SGDLS, CDR2 YYNGEE. This CDR3 region has 13 residues. CDR3 coding DNA: TGTGCCAGCAGCGTAGCCGTTCTCGGTGAGCAGTTCTTC. This gives the protein CASSVAVLGEQFF.

This clone was picked up one time. The chain recombines TRBV28 with TRBJ1-6, with 7 bases aligning to TRBD1. Germline trimming cut 1 base from V and 0 bases from J; bases unmatched to any gene: 12. The germline V gene encodes CDR1 MDHEN and CDR2 SYDVKM. This CDR3 contains 20 residues. The CDR3 loop is CASSLSHRGWGGSYNSPLHF. Written as DNA, the CDR3 is TGTGCCAGCAGTTTATCCCACAGGGGATGGGGTGGCTCCTATAATTCACCCCTCCACTTT.

The V call is TRBV4-1, the J call TRBJ2-5; D perhaps matches TRBD2 (6 bases). V lost 4 bases and J 2 bases, leaving 14 bases between the germline ends. The CDR3 has 15 amino acids. Per germline, CDR1 MGHRA and CDR2 YSYEKL. In nucleotides, the CDR3 is TGCGCCAGCAGCCCCATGGGGGACTTTCAAGAGACCCAGTACTTC. This encodes CASSPMGDFQETQYF.

The rearrangement links TRBV10-3 to TRBJ1-2; possible D gene TRBD1, 5 bases. V lost 1 base and J 3 bases, leaving 15 bases between the germline ends. Germline V gene sequence: CDR1 ENHRY, CDR2 SYGVKD. This CDR3 comprises 16 residues. The CDR3 reads CAISEWSRGVYYGYTF. The CDR3 nucleotides are TGTGCCATCAGTGAGTGGAGTCGGGGGGTGTACTATGGCTACACCTTC.

V usage is TRBV5-4 and J usage is TRBJ1-1; a possible D gene is TRBD1 (6 bases). The V gene lost 4 bases and the J gene lost 5 bases, with 18 bases spanning the gap. Per germline, CDR1 SGHNT and CDR2 YYREEE (reference sequence). The CDR3 extends over 15 amino acids. This CDR3 reads CASSIRTGNGTEAFF. The CDR3 bases are TGTGCCAGCAGCATCCGAACAGGGAATGGGACTGAAGCTTTCTTT.

This rearrangement joins TRBV10-3 to TRBJ2-2, with D possibly TRBD1 on 5 matching bases. Germline V lookup: CDR1 ENHRY, CDR2 SYGVKD. The V end was cut by 0 bases, the J end by 7 bases, with 6 bases between. This CDR3 has 13 amino acids. The CDR3 sequence is CAISESGDGELFF. The CDR3 DNA reads as TGTGCCATCAGTGAGTCAGGGGACGGGGAGCTGTTTTTT.

This chain joins TRBV27 and TRBJ1-5, with TRBD1 matching 7 bases. The CDR3 is 14 amino acids. The junction had 5 bases not matched to a gene; V was cut back by 6 bases and J by 3 bases. Per the germline V gene, CDR1 is MNHEY and CDR2 is SMNVEV (reference sequence). As DNA, the CDR3 is TGTGCCAGCAGGCCGACAGGGAACAATCAGCCCCAGCATTTT. Translating it yields CASRPTGNNQPQHF.

Only one count was recorded for this clone. The rearrangement links TRBV5-6 to TRBJ1-1; D remains unclear. This CDR3 has 14 amino acids. V lost 2 bases and J lost 5, with 13 bases in between. Germline values: CDR1 SGHDT, CDR2 YYEEEE. The CDR3 loop is CASSFGTGWTEAFF. DNA of the CDR3: TGTGCCAGCAGCTTCGGAACCGGGTGGACTGAAGCTTTCTTT.

The CDR3 DNA follows: TGTGCCAGCAAATCAGACAGGTCCCACGAGCAGTACTTC. Translated, it gives CASKSDRSHEQYF. The V call is TRBV9, the J call TRBJ2-7; a possible D gene is TRBD1 (6 bases). Between the trimmed V and J ends, which lost 6 bases and 5 bases, there was a span of 15 bases. This CDR3 has 13 residues. Germline CDR1 SGDLS, CDR2 YYNGEE.

V gene TRBV30 combines with J gene TRBJ1-2; D unresolved. The CDR3 totals 13 residues. The V end lost 8 bases, the J end lost 2 bases, and 15 bases lay between the germline ends. The germline V gene encodes CDR1 GTSNPN and CDR2 SVGIG (reference sequence). DNA of the CDR3: TGTGCCGGATTTTCACAGACAAACTATGGCTACACCTTC. The encoded protein is CAGFSQTNYGYTF. The complete variable domain, with remaining parts taken from reference TRBV30 and TRBJ1-2, reads SQTIHQWPATLVQPVGSPLSLECTVEGTSNPNLYWYRQAAGRGLQLLFYSVGIGQISSEVPQNLSASRPQDRQFILSSKKLLLSDSGFYLCAGFSQTNYGYTFGSGTRLTVV.

The chain joins TRBV4-2 to TRBJ1-6, with D perhaps matching TRBD1 (6 bases). The CDR3 spans 16 residues. Germline CDR1 and CDR2: LGHNA and YNFKEQ. Trimming pared 3 bases from V and 14 bases from J, leaving 23 bases between. The CDR3 region has the DNA TGTGCCAGCAGCCAGGGGGGGCAGGGAAAGGAAGGCACCCTCCACTTT. Amino acids: CASSQGGQGKEGTLHF.